These T cell receptor beta chains were read from a single sample in a study of blood T cell repertoires in COVID-19. Profiled with immunoSEQ multiplex PCR; TCRdb holds only in-frame clones, not every one. The repertoire holds a few hundred thousand clones, with 90% as singletons. Sequencing was performed on peripheral blood. The receptor source for this set is a woman in her forties or fifties with COVID-19, enrolled during active disease. CDR3s include the opening cysteine and the closing phenylalanine or tryptophan. The D gene is left open where the match is weak. Only some rows state a clone size, as once, few, many or a class for expanded clones.

size	J	D	V	CDR3	DNA
NA	TRBJ1-4	NA	TRBV6-5	CASSYSEKLFF	TGTGCCAGCAGTTATTCGGAAAAACTGTTTTTT
once	TRBJ1-5	TRBD1	TRBV7-8	CASSLVYRGGNQPQHF	TGTGCCAGCAGCTTAGTGTACAGGGGTGGCAATCAGCCCCAGCATTTT
NA	TRBJ1-6	NA	TRBV7-2	CASSPTGSSYNSPLHF	TGTGCCAGCAGCCCCACGGGGAGCTCCTATAATTCACCCCTCCACTTT
NA	TRBJ2-7	TRBD2	TRBV6-5	CASSPTSAAPYEQYF	TGTGCCAGCAGTCCAACTAGCGCTGCCCCCTACGAGCAGTACTTC
NA	TRBJ1-5	NA	TRBV5-1	CASSPLGKDQPQHF	TGCGCCAGCAGCCCCTTGGGCAAGGATCAGCCCCAGCATTTT
NA	TRBJ2-1	TRBD2	TRBV7-2	CASSLEGTSGSYEQFF	TGTGCCAGCAGCTTAGAAGGGACTAGCGGGAGCTATGAGCAGTTCTTC
NA	TRBJ2-7	TRBD2	TRBV6-6	CASGLAGGPYEQYF	TGTGCCAGCGGTCTAGCGGGAGGCCCCTACGAGCAGTACTTC
NA	TRBJ2-7	TRBD2	TRBV28	CASSPHDSGSNEQYF	TGTGCCAGCAGTCCTCACGATAGCGGGAGCAACGAGCAGTACTTC
NA	TRBJ2-7	NA	TRBV18	CASSPQSPRGEQYF	TGTGCCAGCTCACCACAGTCCCCCCGGGGCGAGCAGTACTTC
NA	TRBJ1-4	TRBD1	TRBV27	CASSPTSGRGREKLFF	TGTGCCAGCAGTCCTACCTCAGGCAGGGGGCGTGAAAAACTGTTTTTT
NA	TRBJ1-2	NA	TRBV5-4	CASSSSGGWYYGYTF	TGTGCCAGCAGCTCGTCCGGGGGATGGTACTATGGCTACACCTTC
NA	TRBJ1-4	TRBD1	TRBV7-9	CASSLGRDSGSRGEKLFF	TGTGCCAGCAGCTTAGGGAGGGACAGTGGATCCCGAGGGGAAAAACTGTTTTTT
NA	TRBJ2-2	TRBD2	TRBV7-2	CASSPLLGGGLGTGELFF	TGTGCCAGCAGCCCGTTGCTGGGCGGGGGGCTGGGGACCGGGGAGCTGTTTTTT
NA	TRBJ2-7	TRBD1	TRBV11-3	CASRSTGDSYEQYF	TGTGCCAGCAGGTCGACAGGGGACTCCTACGAGCAGTACTTC
NA	TRBJ2-1	TRBD2	TRBV27	CASSFLAGGPVAEQFF	TGTGCCAGCAGTTTCTTAGCGGGAGGGCCCGTCGCTGAGCAGTTCTTC
NA	TRBJ2-1	NA	TRBV6-5	CASRFLIGVVDEQFF	TGTGCCAGCAGATTCCTAATAGGGGTGGTCGATGAGCAGTTCTTC
once	TRBJ1-2	NA	TRBV18	CASSPQGSDGYTF	TGTGCCAGCTCACCACAGGGTAGCGATGGCTACACCTTC
NA	TRBJ1-4	NA	TRBV11-3	CASSPGGQGREKLFF	TGTGCCAGCAGCCCCGGGGGGCAGGGACGTGAAAAACTGTTTTTT
NA	TRBJ2-1	NA	TRBV6-1	CASSERSGPISYNEQFF	TGTGCCAGCAGTGAAAGGAGCGGGCCTATCTCCTACAATGAGCAGTTCTTC
NA	TRBJ1-1	NA	TRBV5-1	CASKEGGTMNTEAFF	TGCGCCAGCAAAGAGGGAGGGACCATGAACACTGAAGCTTTCTTT
NA	TRBJ1-1	NA	TRBV7-9	CASSLTYPGGSFTTEAFF	TGTGCCAGCAGCTTAACTTATCCGGGGGGGTCCTTCACCACTGAAGCTTTCTTT
NA	TRBJ1-1	NA	TRBV14	CASSQVRNTEAFF	TGTGCCAGCAGCCAAGTGAGGAACACTGAAGCTTTCTTT
few	TRBJ1-1	NA	TRBV2	CASSEFSRETEAFF	TGTGCCAGCAGTGAATTCAGCAGGGAAACTGAAGCTTTCTTT
NA	TRBJ1-6	NA	TRBV6-5	CASSPVQNNSPLHF	TGTGCCAGCAGTCCAGTTCAAAATAATTCACCCCTCCACTTT
once	TRBJ1-6	NA	TRBV6-5	CASSYLDRNSPLHF	TGTGCCAGCAGTTACTTAGACAGGAATTCACCCCTCCACTTT
NA	TRBJ2-7	TRBD1	TRBV15	CATSRVGQGNSYEQYF	TGTGCCACCAGCAGAGTGGGACAGGGGAACAGCTACGAGCAGTACTTC
NA	TRBJ2-5	TRBD1	TRBV5-6	CASSQDRLPRLRETQYF	TGTGCCAGCAGCCAGGACAGGCTTCCCAGATTGAGAGAGACCCAGTACTTC
NA	TRBJ2-1	TRBD2	TRBV10-3	CAISPAWSGDYNEQFF	TGTGCCATCAGTCCGGCGTGGAGCGGGGATTACAATGAGCAGTTCTTC
NA	TRBJ2-3	TRBD2	TRBV7-2	CASSLWTRSLARADTQYF	TGTGCCAGCAGCCTATGGACTAGGTCCCTAGCAAGGGCAGATACGCAGTATTTT
few	TRBJ2-1	TRBD2	TRBV6-5	CASSKLAFDEQFF	TGTGCCAGCAGTAAACTAGCGTTTGATGAGCAGTTCTTC
NA	TRBJ2-1	NA	TRBV11-3	CASSFGSSYNEQFF	TGTGCCAGCAGCTTCGGGAGCTCCTACAATGAGCAGTTCTTC
NA	TRBJ1-1	NA	TRBV5-1	CASSLGDKNTEAFF	TGCGCCAGCAGCTTGGGGGACAAGAACACTGAAGCTTTCTTT